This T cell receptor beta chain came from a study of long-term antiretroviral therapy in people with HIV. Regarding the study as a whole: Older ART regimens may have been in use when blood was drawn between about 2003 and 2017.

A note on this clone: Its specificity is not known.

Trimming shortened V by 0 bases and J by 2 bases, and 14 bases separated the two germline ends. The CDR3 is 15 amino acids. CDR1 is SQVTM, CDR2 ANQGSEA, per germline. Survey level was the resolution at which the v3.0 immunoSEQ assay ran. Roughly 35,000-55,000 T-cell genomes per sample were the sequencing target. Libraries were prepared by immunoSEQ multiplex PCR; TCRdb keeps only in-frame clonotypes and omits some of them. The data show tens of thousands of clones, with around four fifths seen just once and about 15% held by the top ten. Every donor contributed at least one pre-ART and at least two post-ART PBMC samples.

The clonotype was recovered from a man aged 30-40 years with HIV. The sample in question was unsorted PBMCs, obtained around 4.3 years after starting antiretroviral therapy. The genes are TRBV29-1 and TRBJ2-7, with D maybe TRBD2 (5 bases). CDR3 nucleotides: TGCAGCGTTGAAGAAAGAGGGAAGATCACCTACGAGCAGTACTTC. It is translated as CSVEERGKITYEQYF.